The rows below give T cell receptor beta chains drawn from one sample of a study of blood T cell repertoires in COVID-19. The assay was immunoSEQ multiplex PCR, and TCRdb's table has in-frame clones only and misses some. The repertoire has 200,000 to 250,000 clones, approximately 85% of them found once; the top ten carry over 7%. Sequenced sample: peripheral blood. Receptor source: an elderly woman with COVID-19, enrolled during active disease. The CDR3 runs from the conserved cysteine through the conserved F or W. The D gene is left open where the match is weak. Size is stated for part of the rows, as once, few or many counts, or as a class when the clone is expanded.

J gene	D gene	clone size	CDR3 length	V gene	CDR3 DNA	CDR3 protein
TRBJ2-7	NA	NA	12	TRBV5-1	TGCGCCAGCAGCTTCTCTTCCTACGAGCAGTACTTC	CASSFSSYEQYF
TRBJ1-5	NA	NA	14	TRBV2	TGTGCCAGCACCTCAGGTGGGGCAGGTCAGCCCCAGCATTTT	CASTSGGAGQPQHF
TRBJ2-3	TRBD1	NA	13	TRBV5-1	TGCGCCAGCAGAGGACAGGGCACAGATACGCAGTATTTT	CASRGQGTDTQYF
TRBJ2-1	TRBD2	NA	14	TRBV10-1	TGCGCCAGCAGTAGGTCTAGCGGGGTCGATGAGCAGTTCTTC	CASSRSSGVDEQFF
TRBJ1-2	TRBD1	NA	14	TRBV19	TGTGCCAGTAGTGCAGACAGGGTCTACTATGGCTACACCTTC	CASSADRVYYGYTF
TRBJ2-1	NA	NA	14	TRBV5-1	TGCGCCAGCTCCGGGATCTCCCCTACCAATGAGCAGTTCTTC	CASSGISPTNEQFF
TRBJ2-1	TRBD1	NA	16	TRBV4-1	TGCGCCAGCAGCCAAGACGACCAGGGGGCTGGGAATGAGCAGTTCTTC	CASSQDDQGAGNEQFF
TRBJ1-3	NA	NA	12	TRBV30	TGTGCCTGGAAAACTGATGGAAACACCATATATTTT	CAWKTDGNTIYF
TRBJ2-5	TRBD2	NA	13	TRBV11-3	TGTGCCAGTAAACTAGCGGGGGAAGAGACCCAGTACTTC	CASKLAGEETQYF
TRBJ2-1	TRBD1	NA	17	TRBV9	TGTGCCAGCAGCGTAGTCCCGACAGGGCTAGGATCGAATGAGCAGTTCTTC	CASSVVPTGLGSNEQFF
TRBJ1-1	NA	NA	14	TRBV7-6	TGTGCCAGCAGCCCCCGGACAGTGAACACTGAAGCTTTCTTT	CASSPRTVNTEAFF
TRBJ1-6	NA	NA	15	TRBV10-3	TGTGCCATCAGTGAACAACAGGCAAAGAGTTCACCCCTCCACTTT	CAISEQQAKSSPLHF
TRBJ2-2	NA	NA	15	TRBV23-1	TGCGCCAGCAGTCATACCGGACAGCGGACCGGGGAGCTGTTTTTT	CASSHTGQRTGELFF
TRBJ1-1	TRBD1	NA	15	TRBV24-1	TGTGCCACCAGTGATTCCCGACAGGGGAACACTGAAGCTTTCTTT	CATSDSRQGNTEAFF
TRBJ2-1	NA	NA	16	TRBV5-1	TGCGCCAGCAGCCCACCCCGCGTGAGCTCCTACAATGAGCAGTTCTTC	CASSPPRVSSYNEQFF
TRBJ1-4	NA	once	13	TRBV6-5	TGTGCCACCAGAGGACATATAATTGAAAAACTGTTTTTT	CATRGHIIEKLFF
TRBJ2-3	NA	NA	14	TRBV5-1	TGCGCCAGCAGCTTGGGAGGGGGAGCAGATACGCAGTATTTT	CASSLGGGADTQYF
TRBJ2-5	TRBD2	NA	17	TRBV11-2	TGTGCCAGCAGCTTAAGTCCTAGCGGGAGGGGCACAGAGACCCAGTACTTC	CASSLSPSGRGTETQYF
TRBJ1-3	NA	NA	15	TRBV7-9	TGTGCCAGCAGCTCATACAGGGTTCGGGGAAACACCATATATTTT	CASSSYRVRGNTIYF
TRBJ2-7	NA	few	15	TRBV30	TGTGCCTGGAGTGGAACTAGCTACCGCTCCTACGAGCAGTACTTC	CAWSGTSYRSYEQYF
TRBJ2-5	TRBD2	NA	19	TRBV18	TGTGCCAGCTCACCGCTGGGGACTAGCGGGAGGAAGGTGGCTGAGACCCAGTACTTC	CASSPLGTSGRKVAETQYF
TRBJ1-6	TRBD1	NA	16	TRBV5-1	TGCGCCAGCAGCCGACAGGGGTCGTCCGATAATTCACCCCTCCACTTT	CASSRQGSSDNSPLHF
TRBJ1-3	NA	few	15	TRBV3-1/TRBV3-2	TGTGCCAGCAGCCCGAAGGGGCTCTCTGGAAACACCATATATTTT	CASSPKGLSGNTIYF
TRBJ1-1	TRBD1	NA	14	TRBV10-3	TGTGCCATCACCGAGGGACAGGCGAACACTGAAGCTTTCTTT	CAITEGQANTEAFF
TRBJ1-4	NA	NA	13	TRBV18	TGTGCCAGCTCACCTACCTATAATGAAAAACTGTTTTTT	CASSPTYNEKLFF
TRBJ2-7	TRBD1	NA	15	TRBV9	TGTGCCAGCAGCTTAGGGACAGGGAGCTCCTACGAGCAGTACTTC	CASSLGTGSSYEQYF
TRBJ1-6	TRBD1	few	15	TRBV2	TGTGCCAGCAGTCCGAACGGACAGGACCGCTCACCCCTCCACTTT	CASSPNGQDRSPLHF
TRBJ2-4	NA	NA	17	TRBV18	TGTGCCAGCTCACCACGGTCAGATTTTGCAGCCAAAAACATTCAGTACTTC	CASSPRSDFAAKNIQYF
TRBJ2-3	TRBD2	NA	14	TRBV7-2	TGTGCCAGCAGCCCGGGGACTAGCGACGATACGCAGTATTTT	CASSPGTSDDTQYF
TRBJ2-3	TRBD2	NA	19	TRBV7-9	TGTGCCAGCAGCTCGCGAGTGGCCGGGAGCGGGAGGGTAACAGATACGCAGTATTTT	CASSSRVAGSGRVTDTQYF
TRBJ1-3	TRBD1	NA	16	TRBV18	TGTGCCAGCTCACCAAGGACAGGAACCTCTGGAAACACCATATATTTT	CASSPRTGTSGNTIYF
TRBJ1-5	TRBD1	NA	11	TRBV20-1	TGCAGTGCCCCGGACAGGGAAGCCCAGCATTTT	CSAPDREAQHF
TRBJ2-2	TRBD1	NA	14	TRBV6-1	TGTGCCAGTGTTAACAGGGGGCAAAACGGGGAGCTGTTTTTT	CASVNRGQNGELFF
TRBJ1-5	NA	NA	14	TRBV7-2	TGTGCCAGCAGCTCGCAGGGGCTCAATCAGCCCCAGCATTTT	CASSSQGLNQPQHF
TRBJ1-5	TRBD1	NA	15	TRBV6-5	TGTGCCAGCAGGAAGGGACAGGGAGGCAATCAGCCCCAGCATTTT	CASRKGQGGNQPQHF
TRBJ1-2	TRBD1	NA	14	TRBV5-4	TGTGCCAGCAGCTTTCGGACAGGGTCCTATGGCTACACCTTC	CASSFRTGSYGYTF
TRBJ2-5	NA	NA	13	TRBV7-3	TGTGCCAGCAGCAGGGGTCAAGGGGGGACCCAGTACTTC	CASSRGQGGTQYF
TRBJ2-2	NA	NA	14	TRBV3-1/TRBV3-2	TGTGCCAGCAGCTCCCGACTAGGTCACGGGGAGCTGTTTTTT	CASSSRLGHGELFF
TRBJ2-7	TRBD1	many	16	TRBV15	TGTGCCACCAGATATGACAGGGGGTCGAGGTTCTACGAGCAGTACTTC	CATRYDRGSRFYEQYF
TRBJ2-7	NA	few	14	TRBV5-1	TGCGCCAGCAGCTTCGCAGGGGCCTACGGCGAGCAGTACTTC	CASSFAGAYGEQYF
TRBJ1-2	NA	NA	15	TRBV9	TGTGCCAGCAGCGTAGCTGACAGGATGAACTATGGCTACACCTTC	CASSVADRMNYGYTF
TRBJ1-1	NA	NA	14	TRBV7-3	TGTGCCAGCAGCTTGGGCTTTGGCAGCACTGAAGCTTTCTTT	CASSLGFGSTEAFF
TRBJ2-5	NA	NA	16	TRBV28	TGTGCCAGCAGTTCCTTGATGTCAGGGATGAGAGAGACCCAGTACTTC	CASSSLMSGMRETQYF
TRBJ2-1	NA	NA	13	TRBV5-1	TGCGCCAGCAGGACAGCCACCTACAATGAGCAGTTCTTC	CASRTATYNEQFF
TRBJ1-5	NA	NA	15	TRBV5-6	TGTGCCAGCAGCTTGGCAGGGGCCATGTATCAGCCCCAGCATTTT	CASSLAGAMYQPQHF
TRBJ2-7	NA	NA	12	TRBV6-5	TGTGCCAGCAGTTCCCCGCAACTAAAGCAGTACTTC	CASSSPQLKQYF
TRBJ1-5	NA	NA	13	TRBV29-1	TGCAGCGTCCAGAGGGATAGCAATCAGCCCCAGCATTTT	CSVQRDSNQPQHF
TRBJ1-2	NA	once	14	TRBV4-2	TGTGCCAGCAGCCAAACGACAGCTAACTATGGCTACACCTTC	CASSQTTANYGYTF
TRBJ1-1	TRBD1	NA	14	TRBV7-9	TGTGCCAGCGGACAACAGGGGGCCGGCACTGAAGCTTTCTTT	CASGQQGAGTEAFF
TRBJ1-3	NA	NA	17	TRBV4-1	TGCGCCAGCAGCCAAGGACAGGAGAGGGTTAAAGGAGGCACCATATATTTT	CASSQGQERVKGGTIYF
TRBJ2-6	TRBD1	NA	16	TRBV7-7	TGTGCTAGCAGCTTTACAGGGGGCGCTGGGGCCAACGTCCTGACTTTC	CASSFTGGAGANVLTF
TRBJ2-2	TRBD1	NA	15	TRBV11-2	TGTGCCAGCAGAGGTCCGGGACAGGACACCGGGGAGCTGTTTTTT	CASRGPGQDTGELFF
TRBJ2-3	NA	NA	11	TRBV11-1	TGTGCCAGCAGTAACACAGATACGCAGTATTTT	CASSNTDTQYF